The rows below give T cell receptor beta chains drawn from one sample of a study of T-cell memory formation after mild COVID-19. TCRdb reprocessed the 5' RACE reads with MiXCR, giving one entry per CDR3 protein. The sample holds over 350,000 distinct CDR3 sequences, roughly 15% seen once. Sequencing input: PBMCs or a T cell subset sorted from them (not recorded which). These receptors originate from a man younger than 35 who had mild COVID-19 (a few samples of this study predate the infection). Cell type and time point are not known. Each CDR3 is given with its conserved first and last residue. The D gene is left open where the match is weak. Size tells how often a clone was seen (once, few, many) or the class of an expanded clone, and some rows leave it out.

D gene	clone size	V gene	J gene	CDR3 DNA	CDR3 protein
TRBD1	few	TRBV20-1	TRBJ2-2	TGCAGTGCCGGTACAGGGGCCGGGGAGCTGTTTTTT	CSAGTGAGELFF
-	few	TRBV12-3/TRBV12-4	TRBJ1-1	TGTGCCAGCAGTTCGGACAGAGCGAACACTGAAGCTTTCTTT	CASSSDRANTEAFF
TRBD2	few	TRBV4-1	TRBJ2-1	TGCGCCAGCAGCCAAGAAGCGGGGGGGCCGGGAGATGAGCAGTTCTTC	CASSQEAGGPGDEQFF
-	-	TRBV18	TRBJ2-3	TGTGCCAGCTCACTTGGCGATAGCACAGATACGCAGTATTTT	CASSLGDSTDTQYF
-	-	TRBV5-1	TRBJ2-3	TGCGCCAGCAGGGGACTGGGTTTCGGCACAGATACGCAGTATTTT	CASRGLGFGTDTQYF
-	-	TRBV5-4	TRBJ2-3	TGTGCCAGCAGCTTGGCCCGGGGGGCTACCACAGATACGCAGTATTTT	CASSLARGATTDTQYF
TRBD1	-	TRBV4-3	TRBJ2-3	TGCGCCAGCAGCCAAGCCTCGGGGACAGGGGGATATGATACGCAGTATTTT	CASSQASGTGGYDTQYF
-	-	TRBV20-1	TRBJ1-5	TGCAGTGCTAGAGCCAGGGAGGAGCCCCAGCATTTT	CSARAREEPQHF
-	few	TRBV5-1	TRBJ2-7	TGCGCCAGCAGCTTGGCTGCGCCCCATGAACACGAGCAGTACTTC	CASSLAAPHEHEQYF
TRBD1	few	TRBV5-1	TRBJ1-1	TGCGCCAGCAGCAAGCGACAGGGTCCTGGCACTGAAGCTTTCTTT	CASSKRQGPGTEAFF
-	many	TRBV5-1	TRBJ1-1	TGCGCCAGCAGCTTGGAGGTGAACACTGAAGCTTTCTTT	CASSLEVNTEAFF
-	few	TRBV5-1	TRBJ1-2	TGCGCCAGCAGCTTGGTGGGACAAGACTATGGCTACACCTTC	CASSLVGQDYGYTF
TRBD2	once	TRBV12-5	TRBJ2-1	TGTGCTAGTGCCCAGCGGGATAAGAACAATGAGCAGTTCTTC	CASAQRDKNNEQFF
TRBD1	-	TRBV7-9	TRBJ1-2	TGTGCCAGCAGCGTCGGGACAGTCTATGGCTACACCTTC	CASSVGTVYGYTF
-	-	TRBV12-3/TRBV12-4	TRBJ2-2	TGTGCCAGCAGTCAAGCAGGGAGAAACACCGGGGAGCTGTTTTTT	CASSQAGRNTGELFF
-	-	TRBV10-2	TRBJ2-5	TGCGCCAGCAGTGGTCTAGCCCAAGAGACCCAGTACTTC	CASSGLAQETQYF
TRBD2	few	TRBV11-3	TRBJ2-3	TGTGCCAGCAGCCCAAGGGACTACCTTAGCACAGATACGCAGTATTTT	CASSPRDYLSTDTQYF
-	few	TRBV11-2	TRBJ1-4	TGTGCCAGCAGCTTTTCAGGGTCGGGGAAACTGTTTTTT	CASSFSGSGKLFF
-	few	TRBV7-9	TRBJ1-2	TGTGCCAGCAGCTTCGGAAACTATGGCTACACCTTC	CASSFGNYGYTF
-	once	TRBV4-2	TRBJ1-2	TGTGCCAGCAGCCAAGGTCTCACAGGGACTGGCTACACCTTC	CASSQGLTGTGYTF
TRBD2	-	TRBV25-1	TRBJ2-3	TGTGCCAGCAGTGATCTTAGCGGGCGGTTCACAGATACGCAGTATTTT	CASSDLSGRFTDTQYF
-	once	TRBV5-1	TRBJ2-7	TGCGCCAGCAGCTTGGACCAGGGCAACGAGCAGTACTTC	CASSLDQGNEQYF
-	-	TRBV7-2	TRBJ2-5	TGTGCCAGCAGCCCCTCGGCCGGGGGGCAGACCCAGTACTTC	CASSPSAGGQTQYF
-	-	TRBV5-1	TRBJ2-3	TGCGCCAGCAGGCGGCTATACGCAGATACGCAGTATTTT	CASRRLYADTQYF
-	many	TRBV5-1	TRBJ2-7	TGCGCCAGCAGCCTTACAGTCTCCTACGAGCAGTACTTC	CASSLTVSYEQYF
TRBD1	-	TRBV12-3/TRBV12-4	TRBJ2-2	TGTGCCAGCAGCCTCCTGTTCGGGCAGGGGGCGAACACCGGGGAGCTGTTTTTT	CASSLLFGQGANTGELFF
TRBD1	-	TRBV7-2	TRBJ1-5	TGTGCCAGCAGCGAAACAGGGGTTCAGCCCCAGCATTTT	CASSETGVQPQHF
-	few	TRBV5-1	TRBJ1-1	TGCGCCAGCAGCTTGGCCGGCAGGGCTACTGAAGCTTTCTTT	CASSLAGRATEAFF
TRBD1	many	TRBV5-8	TRBJ1-6	TGTGCCAGCAGCTTCGGACAGGTCTATTCACCCCTCCACTTT	CASSFGQVYSPLHF
TRBD2	many	TRBV4-2	TRBJ2-5	TGTGCCAGCAGCCCCCTAGCGGGGGGGCCGGAGACCCAGTACTTC	CASSPLAGGPETQYF
-	few	TRBV20-1	TRBJ2-3	TGCAGTGCTAGAGATGGCACTAGTTGGAATACGCAGTATTTT	CSARDGTSWNTQYF
-	few	TRBV5-1	TRBJ2-5	TGCGCCAGCAGCTTGGAAGGGTATCGCGAGACCCAGTACTTC	CASSLEGYRETQYF
TRBD1	-	TRBV4-1	TRBJ2-1	TGCGCCAGCAGCCAAGTGTCCCGGGGACAGGGTTCAGGTGAGCAGTTCTTC	CASSQVSRGQGSGEQFF
-	few	TRBV7-6	TRBJ1-3	TGTGCCAGCAGCTTAGTCCCAGGGCCAGGAAACACCATATATTTT	CASSLVPGPGNTIYF
-	-	TRBV29-1	TRBJ1-1	TGCAGCGTTTCCCAGAACACTGAAGCTTTCTTT	CSVSQNTEAFF